These T cell receptor beta chains were read from a single sample in a study of T cell responses to AZD1222 COVID-19 vaccine. Generated by immunoSEQ multiplex PCR, the TCRdb table keeps only in-frame clones and is missing some. Here the sample spans around 80,000 clones, over 75% being singletons. The material sequenced was peripheral blood, taken on day 0 of AZD1222 vaccination. The receptor set was obtained from an adult in good health. CDR3s include the opening cysteine and the closing phenylalanine or tryptophan. The D gene is left open where the match is weak. Expanded clones are given a class, and other clones once, few, many or no size at all.

NA | TRBJ2-2 | TRBV4-1 | TRBD2 | TGCGCCAGCAGCCAAGAGGTGGCTAGCGGGGCCACCGGGGAGCTGTTTTTT | CASSQEVASGATGELFF
NA | TRBJ1-4 | TRBV5-1 | NA | TGCGCCAGCAGCTTGGAGGCAGGGCCTGGGGAAAAACTGTTTTTT | CASSLEAGPGEKLFF
NA | TRBJ1-1 | TRBV18 | NA | TGTGCCAGCTCACCACTGGGCCCCACTGAAGCTTTCTTT | CASSPLGPTEAFF
NA | TRBJ2-7 | TRBV5-4 | NA | TGTGCCAGCAGCCAAAAGACAGGCACCTACGAGCAGTACTTC | CASSQKTGTYEQYF
NA | TRBJ2-1 | TRBV7-2 | NA | TGTGCCAGCAGCTTGGCGGGACAGTTGAATGAGCAGTTCTTC | CASSLAGQLNEQFF
few | TRBJ1-3 | TRBV14 | NA | TGTGCCAGCAGCCAAGGAGGGGAGTCAGGAAACACCATATATTTT | CASSQGGESGNTIYF
NA | TRBJ1-1 | TRBV18 | NA | TGTGCCAGCTCACCAGGGGCGGACACTGAAGCTTTCTTT | CASSPGADTEAFF
NA | TRBJ2-7 | TRBV2 | NA | TGTGCCAGCAGTGAAACTTTGGGGACCGGGGGGCAGTACTTC | CASSETLGTGGQYF
NA | TRBJ2-2 | TRBV4-1 | NA | TGCGCCAGCAGCCAAGATTTGAGGTGGGTCGCCGGGGAGCTATTTTTT | CASSQDLRWVAGELFF
NA | TRBJ2-1 | TRBV6-6 | NA | TGTGCCAGCAGCTCCCTAACAGAGCAGTTCTTC | CASSSLTEQFF
NA | TRBJ2-4 | TRBV11-2 | NA | TGTGCCAGCAGCTTAAGGGGGTCCGGGACCAAAAACATTCAGTACTTC | CASSLRGSGTKNIQYF
NA | TRBJ1-5 | TRBV4-1 | NA | TGCGCCAGCAGCCGCCTTTTGAATCAGCCCCAGCATTTT | CASSRLLNQPQHF
NA | TRBJ2-1 | TRBV18 | NA | TGTGCCAGCTCACCACAGCTCAATGAGCAGTTCTTC | CASSPQLNEQFF
once | TRBJ2-3 | TRBV7-2 | TRBD2 | TGTGCCAGCAGTCCTGAGGGACTAGCGGGGAATACGCAGTATTTT | CASSPEGLAGNTQYF
NA | TRBJ2-7 | TRBV4-1 | TRBD2 | TGCGCCAGCAGCCAAGGACTAGCGGGAGTTAACTACGAGCAGTACTTC | CASSQGLAGVNYEQYF
NA | TRBJ2-5 | TRBV7-7 | TRBD2 | TGTGCTAGCAGCCAGACTAGCGGAAGGGAGGGGACCCAGTACTTC | CASSQTSGREGTQYF
NA | TRBJ2-2 | TRBV18 | NA | TGTGCCAGCTCACCACCCTCCCGCGCTGAGTCCGGGGAGCTGTTTTTT | CASSPPSRAESGELFF